This T cell receptor beta chain derives from a study of cytotoxic CD8 clonotypes in ibrutinib-treated CLL. Study context: Partial response was seen in around 24 patients and complete response in 2; after median around 5.5 years, approximately 14 stayed remitted, about 12 progressed. Productive templates averaged 255,043 per sample, and productive rearrangements some 96,000. Regarding the study as a whole: In comparison with age-matched healthy donors, baseline clonality was higher and tracked circulating CD8+ T-cell counts. The public clonotypes identified were infrequent and showed contraction or stability on treatment.

Of note for this clone: Its antigen remains unidentified.

TCRdb keeps only in-frame clones here, not all; method: immunoSEQ multiplex PCR. The sample yields approximately 100,000 clones, approximately 58% seen once. The CDR3 is made up of 13 amino acids. V was pared by 2 bases and J by 2 bases, with 6 bases between. CDR1 SGHNT and CDR2 YYREEE come from the germline V gene (reference sequence). Here the sequenced sample was PBMCs, taken after 24 months of ibrutinib treatment. The TCR was taken from a human donor with chronic lymphocytic leukemia. The chain joins TRBV5-4 to TRBJ2-3, with D uncertain. The CDR3 region is CASSLAYTDTQYF. The CDR3 DNA follows: TGTGCCAGCAGCTTAGCCTACACAGATACGCAGTATTTT.